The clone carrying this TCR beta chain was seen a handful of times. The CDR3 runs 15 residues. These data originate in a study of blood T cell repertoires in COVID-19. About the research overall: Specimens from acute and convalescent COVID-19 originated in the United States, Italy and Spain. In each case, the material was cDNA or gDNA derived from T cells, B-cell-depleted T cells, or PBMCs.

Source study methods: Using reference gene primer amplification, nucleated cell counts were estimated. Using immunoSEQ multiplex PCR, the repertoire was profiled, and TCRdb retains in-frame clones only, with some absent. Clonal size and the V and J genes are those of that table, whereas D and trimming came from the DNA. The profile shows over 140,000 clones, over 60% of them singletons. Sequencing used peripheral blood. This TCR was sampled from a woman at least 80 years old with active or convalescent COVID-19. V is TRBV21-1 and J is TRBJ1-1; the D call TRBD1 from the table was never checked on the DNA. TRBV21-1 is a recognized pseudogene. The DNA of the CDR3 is TGTGCCAGCAGCTACAGGGGGGGGATGAACACTGAAGCTTTCTTT. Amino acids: CASSYRGGMNTEAFF.